The 11 T cell receptor beta chains below all came from one sample that was sequenced in a study of PD-1 blockade in classical Hodgkin lymphoma (TCRdb year 2020). The library was produced with the immunoSEQ multiplex PCR assay. The immuneACCESS repertoire file appears here via TCRdb, limited to in-frame rearrangements. These files lack a portion of the clones; in checked studies, under half of the deficit traces to unresolved V genes, and the cause of the others is not known. This sample comprises approximately 31,000 clones, 94% of them detected only once. About 2.3% of the sample is held by the ten biggest clonotypes. The time point label, read with the paper, signifies: newly diagnosed, previously untreated cHL patient sample. The sequencing sample was made of peripheral blood mononuclear cells (PBMCs). The receptors here all came from a human donor with classical Hodgkin lymphoma.

This chain links TRBV27 with TRBJ2-1; TRBD2 matches at 7 bases. This CDR3 has 12 amino acids. The V and J ends lost 6 bases and 9 bases, in that order; junction bases with no gene match: 5. Germline V gene sequence: CDR1 MNHEY, CDR2 SMNVEV (reference sequence). The CDR3 sequence is CASSQLATEQFF. The CDR3 DNA reads TGTGCCAGCAGCCAACTAGCGACTGAGCAGTTCTTC.

The V and J genes are TRBV5-4 and TRBJ2-3; TRBD2 is a possible D gene (5 bases). The length of the CDR3 is 15 residues. Trimming pared 4 bases from V and 1 base from J, leaving 13 bases between. Germline lookup yields CDR1 SGHNT and CDR2 YYREEE (reference sequence). The CDR3 DNA is TGTGCCAGCAGCGACCGAGCGGCAGGCACAGATACGCAGTATTTT. Protein product: CASSDRAAGTDTQYF.

The sample holds one count of this clone. The chain has TRBV14 and TRBJ1-5; the D gene is possibly TRBD1 (6 bases). Trimming removed 4 bases at V and 1 base at J, with 14 bases between. The CDR3 loop spans 16 amino acids. CDR1 is SGHDN and CDR2 is FVKESK in the germline V gene. CDR3 coding DNA: TGTGCCAGCAGCCCCTACCAGGGGAGAAGCAATCAGCCCCAGCATTTT. This gives the protein CASSPYQGRSNQPQHF. The whole variable domain, filled in from reference TRBV14 and TRBJ1-5, reads EAGVTQFPSHSVIEKGQTVTLRCDPISGHDNLYWYRRVMGKEIKFLLHFVKESKQDESGMPNNRFLAERTGGTYSTLKVQPAELEDSGVYFCASSPYQGRSNQPQHFGDGTRLSIL.

The chain uses TRBV30 and TRBJ1-6, with 7 bases lining up with TRBD1. CDR1 GTSNPN and CDR2 SVGIG come from the germline V gene (reference sequence). This CDR3 is built from 16 residues. V gave up 0 bases and J gave up 2 bases; unmatched junction bases: 4. CDR3 in DNA: TGTGCCTGGAGTGTACAAGGGGGCGCCTATAATTCACCCCTCCACTTT. Protein sequence: CAWSVQGGAYNSPLHF. The whole variable domain, remainder taken from reference TRBV30 and TRBJ1-6, is SQTIHQWPATLVQPVGSPLSLECTVEGTSNPNLYWYRQAAGRGLQLLFYSVGIGQISSEVPQNLSASRPQDRQFILSSKKLLLSDSGFYLCAWSVQGGAYNSPLHFGNGTRLTVT.

This chain connects TRBV6-5 to TRBJ2-7, with D uncertain. This CDR3 has 13 residues. The germline gives CDR1 MNHEY, CDR2 SVGAGI. V gave up 0 bases and J gave up 6 bases, with 9 bases separating them. CDR3 sequence: CASSYSSVREQYF. The CDR3 DNA reads as TGTGCCAGCAGTTACTCGAGTGTCCGCGAGCAGTACTTC.

The genes are TRBV10-1 and TRBJ2-3; the D is unclear. CDR1 WNHNN and CDR2 SYGVQD come from the germline V gene (reference sequence). CDR3 length: 15 residues. The ends were cut back, 0 bases at V and 4 bases at J, with 11 bases in the middle. The DNA for the CDR3 is TGCGCCAGCAGTGAGTCGAGAGGCTTGTCAGATACGCAGTATTTT. Residues: CASSESRGLSDTQYF.

CDR3 DNA sequence: TGCGCCAGCAGCTTGGAGGGACAGGGGCCTGGAAACACCATATATTTT. Translation gives CASSLEGQGPGNTIYF. The gene calls are TRBV5-1 and TRBJ1-3; 10 bases fit TRBD1. V shed 0 bases, J shed 2 bases, and the junction held 2 bases outside the gene matches. Germline V gene data show CDR1 as SGHRS and CDR2 as YFSETQ. This CDR3 spans 16 amino acids.

The chain carries TRBV5-8 and TRBJ1-1, with D hard to call. From germline, CDR1 is SGHTS and CDR2 YDEGEE. The CDR3 length is 16 residues. The germline V and J ends were trimmed by 0 bases and 1 base, with 13 bases remaining between them. CDR3 residues: CASSLVSLRGNTEAFF. The CDR3 coding sequence is TGTGCCAGCAGCTTGGTTAGCCTACGGGGGAACACTGAAGCTTTCTTT.

This chain joins TRBV5-5 and TRBJ2-3, with a weak D call TRBD2 (6 bases). The CDR3 extends over 14 amino acids. V lost 4 bases, J lost 5 bases, and 14 bases lay in between. Germline-derived CDR1 and CDR2 are SGHKS and YYEKEE (reference sequence). This CDR3 reads CASSVYFGGDTQYF. The CDR3 DNA is TGTGCCAGCAGCGTGTACTTCGGGGGAGATACGCAGTATTTT.

The rearrangement uses TRBV7-6 and TRBJ1-4, with D unresolved. CDR1 is SGHVS and CDR2 is FNYEAQ in the germline V gene. Trimming took off 5 bases at V and 4 bases at J, with 5 bases between the two ends. This CDR3 spans 12 amino acids. This CDR3 is CASSDYNEKLFF. The CDR3 DNA reads as TGTGCCAGCAGCGACTATAATGAAAAACTGTTTTTT.

The rearrangement uses TRBV29-1 and TRBJ1-1; possibly TRBD1 for D (6 bases). This CDR3 contains 14 residues. The ends were cut back, 7 bases at V and 8 bases at J, with 23 bases in the middle. Germline V gives CDR1 SQVTM, CDR2 ANQGSEA. The CDR3 spells CSATIAGPRGEAFF. DNA for the CDR3: TGCAGCGCCACGATTGCAGGGCCCAGGGGAGAAGCTTTCTTT.